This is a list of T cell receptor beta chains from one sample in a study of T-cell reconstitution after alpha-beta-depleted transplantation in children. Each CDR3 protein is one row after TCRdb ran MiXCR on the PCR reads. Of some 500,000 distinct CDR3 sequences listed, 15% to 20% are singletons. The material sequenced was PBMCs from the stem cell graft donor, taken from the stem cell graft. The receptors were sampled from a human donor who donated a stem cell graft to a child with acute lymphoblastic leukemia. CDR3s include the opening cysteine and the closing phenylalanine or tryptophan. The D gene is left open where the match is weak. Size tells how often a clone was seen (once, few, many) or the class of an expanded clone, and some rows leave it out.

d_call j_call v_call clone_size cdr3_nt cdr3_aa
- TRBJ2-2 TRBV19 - TGTGCCAGCGTCTTGTCCGGAGCAGGCAACACCGGGGAGCTGTTTTTT CASVLSGAGNTGELFF
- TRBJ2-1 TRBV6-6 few TGTGCCAGCAGTCGGGACACCCCTGATGAGCAGTTCTTC CASSRDTPDEQFF
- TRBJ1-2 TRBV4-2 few TGTGCCAGCAGCCAAGAAGCCTGGGAATTTAACTATGGCTACACCTTC CASSQEAWEFNYGYTF
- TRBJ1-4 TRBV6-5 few TGTGCCAGCAGTTACTCGCCCGCTGGGGGTGCTAATGAAAAACTGTTTTTT CASSYSPAGGANEKLFF
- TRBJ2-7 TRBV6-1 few TGTGCCAGCAGTGACAGTTTTCCTATCGAGCAGTACTTC CASSDSFPIEQYF
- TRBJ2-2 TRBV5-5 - TGTGCCAGCAGCCCGGGGGCAGCCTGGCCCGGGGAGCTGTTTTTT CASSPGAAWPGELFF
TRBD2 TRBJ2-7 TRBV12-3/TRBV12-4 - TGTGCCAGCAGTAACGGACTAGCGGGAGCTTACGAGCAGTACTTC CASSNGLAGAYEQYF
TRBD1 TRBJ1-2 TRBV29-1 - TGCAGCGTCGTAGGACAGGGAAGTGGCTACACCTTC CSVVGQGSGYTF
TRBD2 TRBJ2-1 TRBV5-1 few TGCGCCAGCAGCTTGGCGACTAGCGGGAGTGAGCAGTTCTTC CASSLATSGSEQFF
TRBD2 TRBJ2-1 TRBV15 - TGTGCCACCAGCAGCTGGAGGGGGACTAGAGACAATGAGCAGTTCTTC CATSSWRGTRDNEQFF
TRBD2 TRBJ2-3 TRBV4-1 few TGCGCCAGCAGCCAAGGCCGGACTAGCGGAAGCACAGATACGCAGTATTTT CASSQGRTSGSTDTQYF
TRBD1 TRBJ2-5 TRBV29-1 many TGCAGCGTTGAGGGGACAGGGCCGGAAGAGACCCAGTACTTC CSVEGTGPEETQYF
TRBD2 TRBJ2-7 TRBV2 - TGTGCCAGCAGAGAGCTCGCTAGCGGGAGGTACGACGAGCAGTACTTC CASRELASGRYDEQYF
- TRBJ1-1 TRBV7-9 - TGTGCCAGCAGCTACGATCAAAGGGGCACTGAAGCTTTCTTT CASSYDQRGTEAFF
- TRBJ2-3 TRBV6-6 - TGTGCCAGCAGTTACTCGATAGAGAATACGCAGTATTTT CASSYSIENTQYF
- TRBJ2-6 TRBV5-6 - TGTGCCAGCAGACCCTGGGGGGTCGGGGCCAACGTCCTGACTTTC CASRPWGVGANVLTF
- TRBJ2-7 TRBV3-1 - TGTGCCAGCAGCCACACCTCCCGATACGAGCAGTACTTC CASSHTSRYEQYF
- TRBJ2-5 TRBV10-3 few TGTGCCGCAGCCCTAGGATACCAAGAGACCCAGTACTTC CAAALGYQETQYF
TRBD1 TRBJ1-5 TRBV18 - TGTGCCAGCTCTCATAAGGGGAACAAGGGGGCCAATCAGCCCCAGCATTTT CASSHKGNKGANQPQHF
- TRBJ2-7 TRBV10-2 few TGCGCCAGCAGTGAGTCGAGCGAGCAGTACTTC CASSESSEQYF
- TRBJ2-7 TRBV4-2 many TGTGCCAGCAGCCAAGTGGGGGGAGTCTACGAGCAGTACTTC CASSQVGGVYEQYF
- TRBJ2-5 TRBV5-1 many TGCGCCAGCAGCTCCCGAGAAGAGACCCAGTACTTC CASSSREETQYF
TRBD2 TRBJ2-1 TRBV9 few TGTGCCAGCAGCGATGCGACCCAACACGGGAGGCTCGAGCAGTTCTTC CASSDATQHGRLEQFF
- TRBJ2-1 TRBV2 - TGTGCCAGCAGTGGCCTCGCGACAGCCTACAATGAGCAGTTCTTC CASSGLATAYNEQFF